The TCR beta chain described here comes from a study of blood T cell repertoires in COVID-19. Study-wide background: Spain, Italy and the United States supplied samples that represented acute and convalescent COVID-19. PBMCs, B-cell-depleted T cells, or T cells provided the cDNA or gDNA that made up the material.

The CDR3 runs to 12 residues. Trimming left V 4 bases short and J 8 bases short, with 11 bases between. Germline V gene data show CDR1 as SNHLY and CDR2 as FYNNEI. The authors' processing: Estimated nucleated cell counts came from reference gene primer amplification. Profiling relied on immunoSEQ multiplex PCR, and the TCRdb table lists in-frame clones only, not all of them. The V and J calls and clone size come from that table; D and trimming were worked out from the DNA. The table lists roughly 200,000 clones, 75% to 90% of them singletons. The chain links TRBV2 to TRBJ1-2; D is unresolved. The TCR was taken from a woman aged 25 to 39 who had been exposed to COVID-19. Sequenced material: PBMCs or T cells enriched from blood (not recorded which). The DNA for the CDR3 is TGTGCCAGCAGTGTTCGGGTGGAAGGCTACACCTTC. Residues: CASSVRVEGYTF.